The entry below describes one T cell receptor (beta chain). Resolution of symptoms, clearance, or two negative PCRs was present in recovered Cohort 3 donors. Produced via immunoSEQ multiplex PCR; TCRdb's table is partial and in-frame only. The table records roughly 280,000 clones, roughly 90% of them present only once. The data were obtained in a study of blood T cell repertoires in COVID-19. The overall study: Researchers got acute and convalescent COVID-19 samples from the United States, Italy and Spain.

CDR1 is SEHNR and CDR2 is FQNEAQ in the germline V gene (reference sequence). The CDR3 runs to 12 residues. With V trimmed by 3 bases and J by 8 bases, 2 bases remained unmatched. Material for sequencing was PBMCs or T cells enriched from blood (not recorded which). The source is a woman aged 55 to 70 who had recovered from COVID-19. The chain couples TRBV7-9 to TRBJ1-2, with 8 bases lining up with TRBD1. This CDR3 reads CASSFAGGGYTF. CDR3 coding DNA: TGTGCCAGCAGCTTCGCAGGGGGCGGCTACACCTTC.